These 7 T cell receptor beta chains originate from one sample sequenced in a study of shared clonotypes between healthy human individuals (dated by TCRdb to the early 2020s). The library was produced with the immunoSEQ multiplex PCR assay. Entries here come from immuneACCESS through TCRdb and include only in-frame sequences with V and J called. Some clones fail to appear in such tables; in the studies checked, an unresolved V gene covers under half of the shortfall, and the cause of the remainder is unknown. This sample is represented by about 1.4 million clones; around 95% of them were singletons. The ten biggest clones cover over 1% of the sample. The source material was naive CD4+ T cells sorted from blood. The cell subset or site tag for this specimen amounts to: CD45RA+ positively selected. These receptors came from a man aged 25-45 years in good health.

This chain links TRBV6-5 with TRBJ1-2; 8 bases line up with TRBD1. The V gene's germline CDR1 is MNHEY and CDR2 SVGAGI. This CDR3 has 13 residues. With V trimmed by 5 bases and J by 4 bases, 3 bases remained unmatched. CDR3 region: CASSPGTGYGYTF. CDR3 bases: TGTGCCAGCAGTCCCGGGACAGGCTATGGCTACACCTTC.

V and J are TRBV5-6 and TRBJ1-5; tentative D call: TRBD1 (6 bases). The CDR3 extends over 17 amino acids. V dropped 3 bases and J dropped 5 bases, with 21 bases sitting between them. In germline, CDR1 is SGHDT, CDR2 YYEEEE. The CDR3 DNA is TGTGCCAGCAGCTCGCTCCGAGACAGGAGGGGCTATCAGCCCCAGCATTTT. Amino acids: CASSSLRDRRGYQPQHF.

Comments on this clone: Other DNA sequences in the same sample also yield this CDR3. This sequence joins TRBV7-9 and TRBJ2-1; D is unresolved. V was pared by 0 bases and J by 9 bases, with 3 bases between. The CDR3 has 11 residues. The germline V gene encodes CDR1 SEHNR and CDR2 FQNEAQ (reference sequence). The CDR3 here is CASSLASEQFF. CDR3 coding DNA: TGTGCCAGCAGCTTAGCTAGTGAGCAGTTCTTC.

The CDR3 DNA follows: TGTGCCAGCAGTTTCCTTAGCGGGAAGGGTTTCGATGAGCAGTTCTTC. The encoded protein is CASSFLSGKGFDEQFF. This chain links TRBV27 with TRBJ2-1; 8 bases are a match to TRBD2. Germline CDR1 and CDR2: MNHEY and SMNVEV (reference sequence). The CDR3 has 16 amino acids. V lost 3 bases, J lost 8 bases, and 12 bases stayed unmatched.

The chain has TRBV5-1 and TRBJ1-3; D is possibly TRBD1 (6 bases). CDR1 is SGHRS and CDR2 is YFSETQ in the germline V gene. The length of the CDR3 is 14 residues. V was trimmed by 3 bases and J by 1 base, leaving 8 bases between them. The CDR3 nucleotides are TGCGCCAGCAGCTCGGGGACATCTGGAAACACCATATATTTT. It yields the protein CASSSGTSGNTIYF.

The chain links TRBV7-8 to TRBJ2-4, with a tentative D call TRBD2 (6 bases). Trimming removed 5 bases at V and 1 base at J, with 12 bases between. There are 15 residues in the CDR3. CDR1 SGHVS and CDR2 FQNEAQ come from the germline V gene. CDR3 nucleotide sequence: TGTGCCAGCAGCCCTCGGCTAGCGGCCAAAAACATTCAGTACTTC. It yields the protein CASSPRLAAKNIQYF. Looking up the rest from reference TRBV7-8 and TRBJ2-4 gives the full variable domain: GAGVSQSPRYKVAKRGQDVALRCDPISGHVSLFWYQQALGQGPEFLTYFQNEAQLDKSGLPSDRFFAERPEGSVSTLKIQRTQQEDSAVYLCASSPRLAAKNIQYFGAGTRLSVL.

The chain has TRBV28 and TRBJ2-7; D is unresolved. Germline V CDR1 and CDR2: MDHEN, SYDVKM. Deletions cut 3 bases from V and 4 bases from J, with 16 bases between. This CDR3 is built from 15 residues. CDR3 DNA sequence: TGTGCCAGCAGTTTTACAGACCAATTTTTGTACGAGCAGTACTTC. Protein: CASSFTDQFLYEQYF.